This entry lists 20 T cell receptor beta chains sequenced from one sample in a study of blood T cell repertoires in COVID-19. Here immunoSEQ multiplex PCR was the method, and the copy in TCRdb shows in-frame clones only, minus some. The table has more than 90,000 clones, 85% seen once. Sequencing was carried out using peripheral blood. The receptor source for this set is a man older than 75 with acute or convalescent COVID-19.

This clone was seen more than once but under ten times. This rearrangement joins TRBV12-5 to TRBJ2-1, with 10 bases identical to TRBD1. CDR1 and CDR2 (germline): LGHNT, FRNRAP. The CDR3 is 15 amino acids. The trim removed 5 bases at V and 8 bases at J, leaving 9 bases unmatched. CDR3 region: CASGKGTGDEDEQFF. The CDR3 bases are TGTGCTAGTGGTAAGGGGACAGGGGACGAAGATGAGCAGTTCTTC.

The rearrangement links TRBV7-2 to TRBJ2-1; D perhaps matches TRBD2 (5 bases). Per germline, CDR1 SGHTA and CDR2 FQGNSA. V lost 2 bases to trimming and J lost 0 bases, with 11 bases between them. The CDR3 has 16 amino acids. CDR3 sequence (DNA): TGTGCCAGCAGCTTAAAGCGGATGAGCTCCTACAATGAGCAGTTCTTC. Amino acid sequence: CASSLKRMSSYNEQFF.

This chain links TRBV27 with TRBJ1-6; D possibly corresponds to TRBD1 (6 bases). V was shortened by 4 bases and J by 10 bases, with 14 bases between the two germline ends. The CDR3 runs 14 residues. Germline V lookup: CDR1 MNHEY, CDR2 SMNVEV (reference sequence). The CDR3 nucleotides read TGTGCCAGCAGTTCAGGAAGGGGGGGATCACCCCTCCACTTT. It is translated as CASSSGRGGSPLHF.

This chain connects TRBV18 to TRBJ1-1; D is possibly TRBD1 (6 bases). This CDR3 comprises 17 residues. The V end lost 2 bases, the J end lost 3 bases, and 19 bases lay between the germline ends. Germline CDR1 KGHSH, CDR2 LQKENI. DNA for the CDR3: TGTGCCAGCTCACCAAACAGGGCTGGGACGGGTCACACTGAAGCTTTCTTT. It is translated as CASSPNRAGTGHTEAFF.

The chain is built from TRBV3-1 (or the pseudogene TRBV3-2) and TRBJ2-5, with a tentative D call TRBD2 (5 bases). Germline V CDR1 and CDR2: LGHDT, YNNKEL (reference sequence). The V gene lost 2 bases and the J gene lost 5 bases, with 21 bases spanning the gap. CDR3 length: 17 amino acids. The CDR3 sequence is CASSQLEGYGPAETQYF. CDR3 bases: TGTGCCAGCAGCCAACTCGAGGGATATGGGCCGGCGGAGACCCAGTACTTC.

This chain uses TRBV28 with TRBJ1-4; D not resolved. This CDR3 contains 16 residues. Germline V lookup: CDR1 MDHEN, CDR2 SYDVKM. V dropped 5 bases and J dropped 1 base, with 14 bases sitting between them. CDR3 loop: CASSLPGTGTNEKLFF. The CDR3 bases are TGTGCCAGCAGTCTCCCTGGAACGGGAACTAATGAAAAACTGTTTTTT.

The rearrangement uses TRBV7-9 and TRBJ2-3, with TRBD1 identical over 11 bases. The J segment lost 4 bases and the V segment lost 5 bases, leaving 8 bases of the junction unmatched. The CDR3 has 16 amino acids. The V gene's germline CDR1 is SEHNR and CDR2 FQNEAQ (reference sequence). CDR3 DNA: TGTGCCAGCAGCCAGAGCCTGGGACAGGGGGCAGATACGCAGTATTTT. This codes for CASSQSLGQGADTQYF.

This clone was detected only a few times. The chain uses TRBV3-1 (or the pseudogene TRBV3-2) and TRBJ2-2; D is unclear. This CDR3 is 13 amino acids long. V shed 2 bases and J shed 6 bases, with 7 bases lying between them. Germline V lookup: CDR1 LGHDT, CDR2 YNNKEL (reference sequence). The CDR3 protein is CASSQNNAGELFF. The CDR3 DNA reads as TGTGCCAGCAGCCAAAATAATGCCGGGGAGCTGTTTTTT.

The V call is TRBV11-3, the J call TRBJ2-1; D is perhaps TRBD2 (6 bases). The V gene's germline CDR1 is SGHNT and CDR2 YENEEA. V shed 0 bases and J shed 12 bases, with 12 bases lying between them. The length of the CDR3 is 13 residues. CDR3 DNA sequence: TGTGCCAGCAGCTTAGATCAGGTGGGAGGGCAGTTCTTC. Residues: CASSLDQVGGQFF.

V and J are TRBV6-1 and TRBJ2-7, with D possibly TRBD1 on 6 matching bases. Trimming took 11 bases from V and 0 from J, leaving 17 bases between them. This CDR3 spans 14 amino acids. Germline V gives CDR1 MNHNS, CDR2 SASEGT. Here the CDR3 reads CASTRTANSYEQYF. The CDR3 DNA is TGTGCCTCCACCAGGACAGCGAACTCCTACGAGCAGTACTTC.

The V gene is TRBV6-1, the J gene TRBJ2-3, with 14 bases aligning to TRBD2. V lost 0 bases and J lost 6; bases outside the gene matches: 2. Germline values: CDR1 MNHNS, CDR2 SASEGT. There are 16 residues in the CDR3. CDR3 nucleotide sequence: TGTGCCAGCAGTGAAGCGGGACTAGCGGGAGTCGATACGCAGTATTTT. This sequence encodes CASSEAGLAGVDTQYF.

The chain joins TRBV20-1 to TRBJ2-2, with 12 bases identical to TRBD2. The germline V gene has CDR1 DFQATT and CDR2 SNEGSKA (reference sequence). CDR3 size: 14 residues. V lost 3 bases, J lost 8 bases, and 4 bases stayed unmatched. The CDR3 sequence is CSASRTSGMGELFF. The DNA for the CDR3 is TGCAGTGCTAGTAGGACTAGCGGGATGGGGGAGCTGTTTTTT.

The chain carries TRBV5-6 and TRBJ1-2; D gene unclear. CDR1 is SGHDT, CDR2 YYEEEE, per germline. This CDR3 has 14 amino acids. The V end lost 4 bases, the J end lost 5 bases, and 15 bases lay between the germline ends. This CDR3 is CASSDVGEGYGYTF. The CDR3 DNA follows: TGTGCCAGCAGCGATGTTGGGGAGGGTTATGGCTACACCTTC.

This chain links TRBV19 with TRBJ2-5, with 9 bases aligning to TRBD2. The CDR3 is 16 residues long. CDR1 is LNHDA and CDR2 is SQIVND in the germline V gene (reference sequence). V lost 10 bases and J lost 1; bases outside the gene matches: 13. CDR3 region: CATALAGSFRQETQYF. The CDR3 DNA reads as TGTGCCACGGCCCTAGCGGGATCGTTCCGCCAAGAGACCCAGTACTTC.

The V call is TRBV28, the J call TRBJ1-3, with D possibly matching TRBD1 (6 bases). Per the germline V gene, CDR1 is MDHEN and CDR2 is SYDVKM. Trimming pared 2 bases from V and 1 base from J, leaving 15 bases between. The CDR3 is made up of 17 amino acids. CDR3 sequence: CASSLVSTGWSGNTIYF. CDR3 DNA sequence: TGTGCCAGCAGTTTAGTTTCGACAGGATGGTCTGGAAACACCATATATTTT.

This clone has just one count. CDR3 region: CASSFIDNEQFF. Written as DNA, the CDR3 is TGTGCCAGCAGCTTTATAGACAATGAGCAGTTCTTC. The V gene is TRBV7-9, the J gene TRBJ2-1; D is uncertain. From germline, CDR1 is SEHNR and CDR2 FQNEAQ (reference sequence). CDR3 length: 12 amino acids. Trimming left V 3 bases short and J 5 bases short, with 5 bases between.

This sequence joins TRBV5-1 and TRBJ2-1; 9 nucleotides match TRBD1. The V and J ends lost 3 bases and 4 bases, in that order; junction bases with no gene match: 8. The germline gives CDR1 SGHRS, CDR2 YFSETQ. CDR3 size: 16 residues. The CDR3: CASSSSPGQGYNEQFF. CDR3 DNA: TGCGCCAGCAGCTCCTCGCCGGGACAGGGATACAATGAGCAGTTCTTC.

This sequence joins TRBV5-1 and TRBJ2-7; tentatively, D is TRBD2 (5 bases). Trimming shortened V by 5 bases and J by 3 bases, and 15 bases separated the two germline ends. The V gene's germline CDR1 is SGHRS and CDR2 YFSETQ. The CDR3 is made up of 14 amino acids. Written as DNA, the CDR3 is TGCGCCAGCAGAGCTGGGCCGGGGAACTACGAGCAGTACTTC. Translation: CASRAGPGNYEQYF.

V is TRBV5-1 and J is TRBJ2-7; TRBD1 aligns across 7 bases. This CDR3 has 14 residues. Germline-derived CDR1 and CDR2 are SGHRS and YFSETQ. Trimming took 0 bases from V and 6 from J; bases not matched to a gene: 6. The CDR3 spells CASSLGDRTSEQYF. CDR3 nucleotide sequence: TGCGCCAGCAGCTTGGGGGACAGAACCAGCGAGCAGTACTTC.

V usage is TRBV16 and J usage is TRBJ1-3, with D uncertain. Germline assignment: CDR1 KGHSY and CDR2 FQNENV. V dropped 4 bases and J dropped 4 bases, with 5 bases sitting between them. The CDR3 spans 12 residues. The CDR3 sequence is CASSPSGNTIYF. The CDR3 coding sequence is TGTGCCAGCAGCCCAAGCGGAAACACCATATATTTT.